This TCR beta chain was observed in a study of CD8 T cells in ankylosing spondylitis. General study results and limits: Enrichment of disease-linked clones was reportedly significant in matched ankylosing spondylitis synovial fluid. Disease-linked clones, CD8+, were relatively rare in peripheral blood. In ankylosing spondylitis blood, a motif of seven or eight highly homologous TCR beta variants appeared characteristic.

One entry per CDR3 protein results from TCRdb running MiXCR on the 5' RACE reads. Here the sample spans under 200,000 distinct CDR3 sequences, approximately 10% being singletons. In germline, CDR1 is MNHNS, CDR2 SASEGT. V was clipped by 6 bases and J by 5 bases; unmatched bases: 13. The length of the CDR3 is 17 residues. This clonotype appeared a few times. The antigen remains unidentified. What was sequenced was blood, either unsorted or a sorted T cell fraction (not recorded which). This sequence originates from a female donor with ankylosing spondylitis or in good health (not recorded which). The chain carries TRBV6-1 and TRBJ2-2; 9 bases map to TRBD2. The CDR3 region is CASSLGVAGVRTGELFF. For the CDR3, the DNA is TGTGCCAGCAGCCTCGGGGTAGCGGGAGTCCGTACCGGGGAGCTGTTTTTT.